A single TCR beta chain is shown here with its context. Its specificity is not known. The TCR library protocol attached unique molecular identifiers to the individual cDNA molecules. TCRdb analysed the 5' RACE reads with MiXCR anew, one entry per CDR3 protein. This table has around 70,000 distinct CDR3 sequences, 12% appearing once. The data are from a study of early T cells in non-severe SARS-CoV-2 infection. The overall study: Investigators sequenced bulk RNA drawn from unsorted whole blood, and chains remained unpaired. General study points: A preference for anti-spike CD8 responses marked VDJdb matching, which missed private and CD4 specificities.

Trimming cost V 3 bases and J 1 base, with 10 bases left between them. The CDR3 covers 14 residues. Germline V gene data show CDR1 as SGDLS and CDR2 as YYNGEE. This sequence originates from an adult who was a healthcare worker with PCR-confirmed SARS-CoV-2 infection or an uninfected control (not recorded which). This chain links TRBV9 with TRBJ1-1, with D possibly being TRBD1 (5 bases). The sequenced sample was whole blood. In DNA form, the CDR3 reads TGTGCCAGCAGCGCTAGGGGCAAGAACACTGAAGCTTTCTTT. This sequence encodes CASSARGKNTEAFF.